This TCR beta chain derives from a study of T-cell memory formation after mild COVID-19. Study-level information: There were largely donor-specific TCR clusters. Notes on the study in general: Nothing confirmed that second-wave clones peaking on day 37 were specific for SARS-CoV-2. Pre-infection memory carried some responding clones, suggesting that cross-reactive memory joined.

The authors produced TCR alpha and TCR beta cDNA libraries with sample barcodes and UMIs by 5'RACE using constant-segment primers. One entry per CDR3 protein, called by TCRdb with MiXCR from the 5' RACE reads. The sample carries 140,000 to 150,000 distinct CDR3 sequences, around 27% recorded once. Trimming shortened V by 7 bases and J by 3 bases, and 19 bases separated the two germline ends. The CDR3 is 15 amino acids. CDR1 SGHTA and CDR2 FQGNSA come from the germline V gene. A note on this clonotype: Its antigen is currently unknown.

The material sequenced was PBMCs or a T cell subset sorted from them (not recorded which). The chain links TRBV7-2 to TRBJ2-7; D possibly corresponds to TRBD1 (6 bases). The sequence derives from an adult woman who had mild COVID-19 (a few samples of this study predate the infection). Cell type and time point are not known. DNA for the CDR3: TGTGCCAGCACCAAAGGGGGATTTAAGAGCTACGAGCAGTACTTC. Encoded protein: CASTKGGFKSYEQYF.